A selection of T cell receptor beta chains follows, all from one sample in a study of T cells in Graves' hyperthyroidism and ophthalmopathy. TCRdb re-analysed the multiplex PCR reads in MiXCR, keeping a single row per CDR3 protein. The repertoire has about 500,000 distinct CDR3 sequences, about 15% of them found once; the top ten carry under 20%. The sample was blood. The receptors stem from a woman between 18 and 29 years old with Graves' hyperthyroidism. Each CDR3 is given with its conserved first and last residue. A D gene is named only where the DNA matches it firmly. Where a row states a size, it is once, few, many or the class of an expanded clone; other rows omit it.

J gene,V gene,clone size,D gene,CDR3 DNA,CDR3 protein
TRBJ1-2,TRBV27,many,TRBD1,TGTGCCAGCAGTAATTTGGGACAGGGGGCGTTTGGCTACACCTTC,CASSNLGQGAFGYTF
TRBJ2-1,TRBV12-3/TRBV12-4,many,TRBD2,TGTGCCAGCAGCCGCGGGACAGCGGGAGGGTACAATGAGCAGTTCTTC,CASSRGTAGGYNEQFF
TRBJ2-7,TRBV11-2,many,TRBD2,TGTGCCAGCAGCTTAGATCAGCGGGAGGACCACGAGCAGTACTTC,CASSLDQREDHEQYF
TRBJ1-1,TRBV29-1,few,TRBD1,TGCAGCGTTGACTTACAGGGGGCGAACACTGAAGCTTTCTTT,CSVDLQGANTEAFF
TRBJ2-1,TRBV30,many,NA,TGTGCCTGGACGTGGACGGGCTACAATGAGCAGTTCTTC,CAWTWTGYNEQFF
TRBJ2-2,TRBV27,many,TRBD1,TGTGCCAGCAGTTGGGACAGGGGGCTTGGCGGGGAGCTGTTTTTT,CASSWDRGLGGELFF
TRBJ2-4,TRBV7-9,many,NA,TGTGCCAGCAGCTTAGCCGGGGGCGATGCCAAAAACATTCAGTACTTC,CASSLAGGDAKNIQYF
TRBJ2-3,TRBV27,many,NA,TGTGCCAGCAGTTCCTCGTCATCCCTTGATACGCAGTATTTT,CASSSSSSLDTQYF
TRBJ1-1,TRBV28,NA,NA,TGTGCCAGCAGTTCCCCTGGCGGGGGGAACACTGAAGCTTTCTTT,CASSSPGGGNTEAFF
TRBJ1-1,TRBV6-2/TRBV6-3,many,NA,TGTGCCAGTACCATGGCGGGCCCTGAAGCTTTCTTT,CASTMAGPEAFF
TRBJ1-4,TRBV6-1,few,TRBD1,TGTGCCAGCCAGGGACAGGGGTATGAAAAACTGTTTTTT,CASQGQGYEKLFF
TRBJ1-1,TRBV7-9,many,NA,TGTGCCAGCGGGGCCACGAGGGGAACTGAAGCTTTCTTT,CASGATRGTEAFF
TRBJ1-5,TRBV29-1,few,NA,TGCAGCGTTGGAGGAGGGGGTGGCAATCAGCCCCAGCATTTT,CSVGGGGGNQPQHF
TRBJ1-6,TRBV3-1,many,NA,TGTGCCAGCAGCCAAGTGGGGGGTTCACCCCTCCACTTT,CASSQVGGSPLHF
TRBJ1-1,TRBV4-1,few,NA,TGCGCCAGCAGCCATGGGAGAGGCACTGAAGCTTTCTTT,CASSHGRGTEAFF
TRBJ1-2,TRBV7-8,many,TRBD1,TGTGCCAGCAGCACGGGACAGGGTCACTATGGCTACACCTTC,CASSTGQGHYGYTF
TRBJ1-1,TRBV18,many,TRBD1,TGTGCCAGCTCAACCGGGACAGGGGACAGGGGGAACACTGAAGCTTTCTTT,CASSTGTGDRGNTEAFF
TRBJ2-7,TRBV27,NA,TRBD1,TGTGCCAGCAGTGTGATAACAGGGGACGAGCAGTACTTC,CASSVITGDEQYF
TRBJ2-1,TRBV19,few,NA,TGTGCCAGTAGCGACCGGACAGGAGGGTTCAATGAGCAGTTCTTC,CASSDRTGGFNEQFF
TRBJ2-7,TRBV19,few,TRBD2,TGTGCCAGTAGAAGGAGAATAGCGGGAGCCGAGCAGTACTTC,CASRRRIAGAEQYF
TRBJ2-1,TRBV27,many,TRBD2,TGTGCCAGCAGGGGGGAGGGACCCATCTACAATGAGCAGTTCTTC,CASRGEGPIYNEQFF
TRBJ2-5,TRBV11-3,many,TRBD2,TGTGCCAGCAGCTTAGGAAGCGGGACTGTGGAAGAGACCCAGTACTTC,CASSLGSGTVEETQYF
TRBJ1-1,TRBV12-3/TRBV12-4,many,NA,TGTGCCAGCAGTTTCCCACAGGATCACACTGAAGCTTTCTTT,CASSFPQDHTEAFF